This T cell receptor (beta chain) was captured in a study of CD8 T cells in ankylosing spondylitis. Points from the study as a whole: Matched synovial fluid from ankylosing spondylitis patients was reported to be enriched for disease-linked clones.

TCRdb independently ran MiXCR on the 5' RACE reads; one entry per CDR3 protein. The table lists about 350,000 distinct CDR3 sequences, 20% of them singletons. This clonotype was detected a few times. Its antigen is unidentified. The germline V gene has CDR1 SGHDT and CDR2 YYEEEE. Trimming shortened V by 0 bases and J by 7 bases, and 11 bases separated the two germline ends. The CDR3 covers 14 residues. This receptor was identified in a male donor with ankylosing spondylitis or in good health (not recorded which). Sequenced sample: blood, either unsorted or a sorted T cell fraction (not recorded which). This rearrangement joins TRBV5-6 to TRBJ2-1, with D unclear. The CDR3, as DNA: TGTGCCAGCAGCTTGGAGAGCAGTGGAAATGAGCAGTTCTTC. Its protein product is CASSLESSGNEQFF.